This section outlines one TCR beta chain sequence together with its context. No fewer than 7 million PBMCs went into each sample. The source of the sample is a study of blood T cells in healthy people across ages. V was pared by 3 bases and J by 7 bases, with 16 bases between. CDR3 length equals 14 residues. The germline gives CDR1 MNHEY, CDR2 SMNVEV (reference sequence). A second PCR of about 6 to 12 cycles used a sample-barcoded 5' primer and a J-beta primer mix. From the 5' RACE reads, TCRdb called clonotypes with MiXCR, one entry per CDR3 protein. The data hold hundreds of thousands of distinct CDR3 sequences, with 25% observed a single time. These records were also assigned to another study, of T cells of mothers and their children. In that study: Slightly higher but non-significant overlap marked related mother-child pairs versus unrelated pairs.

This clonotype was obtained from a boy aged 5-17 years in good health. The sequenced material came from blood. This chain joins TRBV27 and TRBJ2-7, with D maybe TRBD2 (6 bases). In DNA, the CDR3 is TGTGCCAGCAGTTTGACGGGAGCGGCGGGTGAGCAGTACTTC. Protein sequence: CASSLTGAAGEQYF.